The subject of this entry is one T cell receptor (beta chain). Its specificity is not known. The CDR3 is 13 amino acids. CDR1 MDHEN and CDR2 SYDVKM come from the germline V gene. Trimming removed 4 bases from V and 0 bases from J, with 7 bases in between. This entry belongs to a study of T cell responses to AZD1222 COVID-19 vaccine. Overall study: Second doses that came at about 4 or about 12 weeks were put together.

Whole-study results and caveats: CD4 TCRs linked to vaccination spanned spike, dominating at 160-218 and 743-854. Elevations in Spike-specific TCR breadth and depth followed administration of two AZD1222 doses. Donors were chiefly white British, with a greater number of females, and clonal diversity was perhaps underestimated.

Sequencing was performed with immunoSEQ multiplex PCR; in TCRdb, only in-frame clones are kept and a portion is missing. This table has some 120,000 clones, around 87% appearing once. The receptor was isolated from an adult in good health. The source material was peripheral blood, sampled on day 0 of AZD1222 vaccination. The chain links TRBV28 to TRBJ2-7; D gene ambiguous. DNA for the CDR3: TGTGCCAGCAGTTCCACGAGCTCCTACGAGCAGTACTTC. Translating it yields CASSSTSSYEQYF.